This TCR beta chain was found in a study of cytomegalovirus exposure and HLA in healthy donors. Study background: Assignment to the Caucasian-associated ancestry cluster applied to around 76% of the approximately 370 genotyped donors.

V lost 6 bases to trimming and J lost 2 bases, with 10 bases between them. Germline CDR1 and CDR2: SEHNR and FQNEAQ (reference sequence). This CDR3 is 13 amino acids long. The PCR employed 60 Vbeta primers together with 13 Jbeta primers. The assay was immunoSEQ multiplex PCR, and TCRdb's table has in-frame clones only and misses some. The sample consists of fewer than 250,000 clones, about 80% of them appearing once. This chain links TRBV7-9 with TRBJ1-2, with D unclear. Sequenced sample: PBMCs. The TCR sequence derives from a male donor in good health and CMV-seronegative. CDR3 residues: CASSIDINYGYTF. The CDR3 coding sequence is TGTGCCAGCAGTATCGACATAAACTATGGCTACACCTTC.